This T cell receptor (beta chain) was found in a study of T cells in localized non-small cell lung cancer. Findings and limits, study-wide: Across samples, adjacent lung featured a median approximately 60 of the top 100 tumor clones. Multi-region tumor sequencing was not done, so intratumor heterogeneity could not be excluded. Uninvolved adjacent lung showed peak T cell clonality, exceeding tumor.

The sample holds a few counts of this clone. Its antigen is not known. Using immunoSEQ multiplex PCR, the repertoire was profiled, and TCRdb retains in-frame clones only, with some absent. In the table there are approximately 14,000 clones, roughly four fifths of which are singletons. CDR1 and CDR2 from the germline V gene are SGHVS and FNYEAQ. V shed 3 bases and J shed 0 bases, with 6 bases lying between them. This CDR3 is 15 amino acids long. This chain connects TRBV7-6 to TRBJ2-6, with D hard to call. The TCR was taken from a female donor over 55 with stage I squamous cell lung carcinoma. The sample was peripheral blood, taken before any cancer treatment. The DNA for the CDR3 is TGTGCCAGCAGCTTTGCCCCCTCTGGGGCCAACGTCCTGACTTTC. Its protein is CASSFAPSGANVLTF.